A selection of T cell receptor beta chains follows, all from one sample in a study of CD8 T cells in ankylosing spondylitis. Using its own MiXCR run on the 5' RACE reads, TCRdb lists one record per CDR3 protein. The sample has approximately 350,000 distinct CDR3 sequences; about 15% are singletons. The specimen was blood, either unsorted or a sorted T cell fraction (not recorded which). The receptors come from a male donor with ankylosing spondylitis or in good health (not recorded which). Both conserved end residues are part of each CDR3. Rows may omit the clone size; those that give it use once, few, many or a size class.

clone size	V gene	CDR3 protein
-	TRBV7-9	CASSFASGTSNTEAFF
-	TRBV20-1	CSARDRLAGGDTQYF
few	TRBV20-1	CSARDRASGETQYF
once	TRBV12-3/TRBV12-4	CASSLSGGAREQYF
-	TRBV5-1	CASQFNSGRAGELFF
-	TRBV5-1	CASSLALLGGGNEQFF
-	TRBV5-1	CASSWDGSSYEQYF
-	TRBV5-4	CASSRPVGKLNTEAFF
-	TRBV5-1	CASSPGPSGGPTDTQYF
-	TRBV7-9	CASSSSRDFGTQYF
-	TRBV6-5	CASSFGKGSGANVLTF
-	TRBV25-1	CASSGAGGGVVGELFF
-	TRBV12-3/TRBV12-4	CASSFGPDEKLFF
-	TRBV20-1	CSARDPAGNEQYF
-	TRBV20-1	CSARRTGRSEKLFF
few	TRBV6-5	CASSYSSGPYEQYF
many	TRBV18	CASSPGSSYEQYF
-	TRBV12-3/TRBV12-4	CASSLGGQVGEKLFF
-	TRBV11-2	CASSLLTSWDGTGELFF
few	TRBV7-9	CASSPIRLVGYNEQFF
-	TRBV20-1	CSARPTSGRGSDTQYF
few	TRBV15	CATSRGGANEKLFF
-	TRBV20-1	CSARELRRQGLEQFF
few	TRBV7-9	CASSSRSAAHYEQYF
few	TRBV5-1	CASSTGQTTEAFF
few	TRBV5-1	CASHGHTTQYF
-	TRBV7-6	CASSSGGKTEAFF
few	TRBV3-1	CASSRRLGQGGYEQYF
-	TRBV12-3/TRBV12-4	CASRPTGEATGYTF
-	TRBV6-2/TRBV6-3	CASSWGGRGTQYF
many	TRBV12-3/TRBV12-4	CASSLENSEGQYF
-	TRBV5-1	CASSPAVGTGQETQYF
few	TRBV30	CAWNQDNEQFF
-	TRBV6-1	CASSGAYQETQYF
-	TRBV30	CAWTGSAANTGELFF
few	TRBV10-3	CAIGRELTGNEQFF
once	TRBV19	CATDRGRVNQPQHF
-	TRBV3-1	CASSDRDGDGYTF
few	TRBV4-1	CASSQESGGRSKFF
-	TRBV15	CATSRDGGSGNTIYF
few	TRBV12-3/TRBV12-4	CASSVRGAQETQYF
few	TRBV4-1	CASSRGLAGGPPGQYF
-	TRBV12-3/TRBV12-4	CASSSRGSYEQFF
-	TRBV12-3/TRBV12-4	CASSLSGVVYNEQFF
few	TRBV5-1	CASSFPAVLTTDTQYF
-	TRBV4-2	CASSQGGAGQGGQPQHF
many	TRBV3-1	CASSQGIEAEQYF
few	TRBV3-1	CASSQGHSNQPQHF
-	TRBV14	CASSQAGRLSGYTF
-	TRBV6-1	CASRPDRVSYQPQHF
-	TRBV30	CAWSVRGIGEQYF